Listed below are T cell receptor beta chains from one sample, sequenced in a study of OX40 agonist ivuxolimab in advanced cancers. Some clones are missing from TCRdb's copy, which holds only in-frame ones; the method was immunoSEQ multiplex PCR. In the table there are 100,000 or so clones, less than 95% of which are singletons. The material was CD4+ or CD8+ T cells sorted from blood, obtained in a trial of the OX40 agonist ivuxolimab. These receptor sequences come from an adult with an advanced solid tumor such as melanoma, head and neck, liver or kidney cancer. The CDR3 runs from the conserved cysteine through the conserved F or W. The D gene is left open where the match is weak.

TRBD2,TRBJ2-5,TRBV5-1,CASSLTSGRDETQYF
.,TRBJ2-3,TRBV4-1,CASSRRAPTDTQYF
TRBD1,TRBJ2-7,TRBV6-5,CASREPGQGTYEQYF
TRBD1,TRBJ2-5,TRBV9,CASSADRGQETQYF
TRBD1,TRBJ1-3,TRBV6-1,CASSERTGVVGNTIYF
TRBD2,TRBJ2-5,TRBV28,CASSLWAGTSGRAVRETQYF
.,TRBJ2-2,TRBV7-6,CASSLRFAGELFF
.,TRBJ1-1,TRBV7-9,CASSLRANTEAFF
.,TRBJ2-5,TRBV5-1,CASSPGGEAQYF
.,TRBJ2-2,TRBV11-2,CASSLVGASVGELFF
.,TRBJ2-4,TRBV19,CASRNEAKNIQYF
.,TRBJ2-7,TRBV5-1,CASSATGWEVHEQYF
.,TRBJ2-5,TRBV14,CASSQDSGFGQETQYF
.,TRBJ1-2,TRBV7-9,CASSSETYGYTF
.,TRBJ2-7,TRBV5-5,CASSRPEVLYEQYF
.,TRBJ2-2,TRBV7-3,CASSLTNTGELFF
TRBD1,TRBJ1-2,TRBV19,CASSLGDRGIDGYTF
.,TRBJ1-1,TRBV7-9,CASSYRDITRAEAFF
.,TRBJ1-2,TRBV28,CASNPPRGTLNYGYTF
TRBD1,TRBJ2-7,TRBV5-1,CASSPGTGGPYEQYF
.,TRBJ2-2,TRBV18,CASSPPTADGELFF
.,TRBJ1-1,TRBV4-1,CASSQDGGPVNTEAFF
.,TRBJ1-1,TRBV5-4,CASSHGTRPSEAFF
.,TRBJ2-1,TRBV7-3,CASSLTGGRYDEQFF
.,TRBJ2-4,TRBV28,CASSSGGGGSIQYF
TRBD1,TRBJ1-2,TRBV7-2,CASSLRTGYNYGYTF
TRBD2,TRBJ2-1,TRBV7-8,CASSLGLAVNEQFF
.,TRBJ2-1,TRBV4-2,CASSPIGGYNEQFF
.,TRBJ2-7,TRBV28,CASTRGGYEQYF
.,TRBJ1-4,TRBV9,CASSQGPTGEKLFF
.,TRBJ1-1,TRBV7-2,CASSLVGGPTEAFF
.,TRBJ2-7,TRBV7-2,CASSLSPQGYEQYF
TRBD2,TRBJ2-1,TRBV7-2,CASSFATGTSGYNEQFF
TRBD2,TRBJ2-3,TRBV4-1,CASSQEGLAGVDTQYF
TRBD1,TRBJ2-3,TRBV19,CASSLQGSTDTQYF
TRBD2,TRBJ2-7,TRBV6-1,CASSLVGLAGYEQYF
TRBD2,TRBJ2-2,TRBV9,CASNPAGTNTGELFF